This TCR beta chain is drawn from a study of beta chain features in type 1 diabetes. Turning to the study itself: Patients shared similar age, gender and cell yields with healthy donors.

Sequenced material consisted of expressed TCRB transcripts (all of the isolated RNA was reverse transcribed). The data were produced by immunoSEQ multiplex PCR, yet TCRdb's version contains in-frame clones alone and is incomplete. The sample holds approximately 150,000 clones, approximately 9.9% seen once. One heparinised blood draw, averaging about 116 mL, came from each donor. Sorting gave populations that all exceeded 95% purity. The CDR3 contains 14 residues. V trimming: 6 bases; J trimming: 2 bases; junction bases outside the gene matches: 4. Germline assignment: CDR1 SNHLY and CDR2 FYNNEI. The sequencing input was central memory CD4+ T cells from blood. The origin of this receptor is a young woman in good health. The rearrangement joins TRBV2 to TRBJ1-2; 9 bases line up with TRBD1. In DNA, the CDR3 is TGTGCCAGCAGCCAGACAGGGGGAAACTATGGCTACACCTTC. Translating it yields CASSQTGGNYGYTF.